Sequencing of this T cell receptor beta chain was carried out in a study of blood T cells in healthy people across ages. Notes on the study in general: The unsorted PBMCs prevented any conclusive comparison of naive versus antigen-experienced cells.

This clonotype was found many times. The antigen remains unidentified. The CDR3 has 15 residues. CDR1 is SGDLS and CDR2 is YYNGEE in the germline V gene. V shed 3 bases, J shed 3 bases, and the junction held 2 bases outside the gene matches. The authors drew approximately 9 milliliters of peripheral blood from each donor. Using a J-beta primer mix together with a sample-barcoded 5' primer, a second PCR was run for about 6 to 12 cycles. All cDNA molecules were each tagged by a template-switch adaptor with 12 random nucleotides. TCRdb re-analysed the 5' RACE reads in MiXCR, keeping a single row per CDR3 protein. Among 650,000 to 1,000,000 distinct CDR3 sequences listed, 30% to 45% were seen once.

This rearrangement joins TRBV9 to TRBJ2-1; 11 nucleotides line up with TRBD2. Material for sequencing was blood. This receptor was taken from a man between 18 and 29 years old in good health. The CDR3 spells CASSATSGDYNEQFF. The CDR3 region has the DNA TGTGCCAGCAGCGCGACTAGCGGGGACTACAATGAGCAGTTCTTC.